This TCR beta chain was documented in a study of human T cells and chemical hapten exposure. Study observations and caveats: Because all patients had alopecia, their immune responses might differ from healthy ones.

In the original processing: Sample-level TCR yields exhibited a median of approximately 89,000, with a range of roughly 20,000 to 750,000. TCRdb analysed the RACE reads with MiXCR anew, one entry per CDR3 protein. TCRdb assigned the V and J calls; the authors' analysis was not used. The data hold 45,000 to 70,000 distinct CDR3 sequences, with roughly a tenth observed a single time. V lost 7 bases and J 0 bases, leaving 15 bases between the germline ends. Germline V gene lookup returns CDR1 MDHEN and CDR2 SYDVKM. The CDR3 loop spans 16 amino acids. With regard to this clonotype: Antigen specificity is unknown.

As to time point: patch test 1, 2 weeks after DPC sensitization. The treatment denotes: therapeutic diphenylcyclopropenone sensitization with weekly scalp DPC. The source was whole blood, collected in connection with sensitization to the hapten diphenylcyclopropenone (DPC). The chain uses TRBV28 and TRBJ1-4; no firm D call. The clonotype was recovered from a woman between 40 and 50 years old with alopecia areata. Some clones in this sample may be carry-over from other donors' samples. The CDR3 loop reads CASMPVPRATNEKLFF. DNA for the CDR3: TGTGCCAGCATGCCGGTCCCGAGGGCAACTAATGAAAAACTGTTTTTT.